Sequencing of this TCR beta chain was carried out in a study of cytotoxic CD8 clonotypes in ibrutinib-treated CLL. Study-level background: Researchers reported 11 relapsed/refractory and under 16 treatment-naive patients, under 18 of them IGHV unmutated.

Here immunoSEQ multiplex PCR was the method, and the copy in TCRdb shows in-frame clones only, minus some. The sample includes 160,000 or so clones, approximately 77% seen only once; the top ten take roughly 2%. About this clone itself: Its specificity is unknown.

Whole-study findings and limits: Different sampling times were used for sustained-remission and progressing patients.

The V segment lost 2 bases and the J segment 8 bases; nucleotides outside the gene matches: 7. Germline lookup yields CDR1 KGHSH and CDR2 LQKENI. The length of the CDR3 is 14 residues. This TCR was recovered from a human donor with chronic lymphocytic leukemia. Material: PBMCs, obtained after 12 months of ibrutinib treatment. This chain links TRBV18 with TRBJ1-2, with 8 bases fitting TRBD1. The CDR3 spells CASSPGSGGAGYTF. CDR3 sequence (DNA): TGTGCCAGCTCACCAGGGTCAGGGGGCGCAGGCTACACCTTC.